A selection of T cell receptor beta chains follows, all from one sample in a study of blood T cell repertoires in COVID-19. Generated by immunoSEQ multiplex PCR, the TCRdb table keeps only in-frame clones and is missing some. The sample carries tens of thousands of clones, around 85% recorded once. The sequenced sample consisted of peripheral blood. The source of these receptors is a woman aged 80 or over with active or convalescent COVID-19. CDR3s include the opening cysteine and the closing phenylalanine or tryptophan. Fields, in order: CDR3 protein, V gene, J gene.

CASSLDLGRTDTQYF	TRBV27	TRBJ2-3
CASSLMAGASYEQYF	TRBV11-3	TRBJ2-7
CASSPTGPAAANYGYTF	TRBV19	TRBJ1-2
CASSSGQGATNEKLFF	TRBV18	TRBJ1-4
CVAGDTYYGYTF	TRBV6-5	TRBJ1-2
CASSEGGLGNSPLHF	TRBV6-1	TRBJ1-6
CASTRWGQVTDTQYF	TRBV19	TRBJ2-3
CASRRGDGNTIYF	TRBV12-3/TRBV12-4	TRBJ1-3
CASSLEVAGGVTDTQYF	TRBV5-1	TRBJ2-3
CASSPGGRNSPLHF	TRBV7-6	TRBJ1-6